Listed below are T cell receptor beta chains from one sample, sequenced in a study of T-cell reconstitution after alpha-beta-depleted transplantation in children. TCRdb redid the calling of the PCR reads with MiXCR, one entry per CDR3 protein. This repertoire shows a few hundred thousand distinct CDR3 sequences, approximately 9.6% found once; its top ten account for 9.5% to 13%. The sequences come from PBMCs from the stem cell graft donor, collected from the stem cell graft. The source is a human donor who donated a stem cell graft to a child with SCID. The CDR3 runs from the conserved cysteine through the conserved F or W. A D gene is named only where the DNA matches it firmly. Part of the rows lack a size; the others show once, few, many or a class for expanded clones.

cdr3_nt: TGTGCCAGCAGTTCATCGGAAGATACGCAGTATTTT
cdr3_aa: CASSSSEDTQYF
j_call: TRBJ2-3
v_call: TRBV6-6
d_call: NA
clone_size: few

cdr3_nt: TGCGCCAGCAGCTTGGATGGGACTAGCGTCTACGAGCAGTACTTC
cdr3_aa: CASSLDGTSVYEQYF
j_call: TRBJ2-7
v_call: TRBV5-1
d_call: TRBD2
clone_size: many

cdr3_nt: TGTGCCAGCAGCCAAGATCAGACAGAGGGTCAGCCCCAGCATTTT
cdr3_aa: CASSQDQTEGQPQHF
j_call: TRBJ1-5
v_call: TRBV3-1
d_call: NA
clone_size: NA

cdr3_nt: TGCGCCAGCAGCCTTGGGACCGGGGTCGGCTACACCTTC
cdr3_aa: CASSLGTGVGYTF
j_call: TRBJ1-2
v_call: TRBV5-1
d_call: NA
clone_size: NA

cdr3_nt: TGTGCCAGCAGTGAAGTTCGGGGCCACACCGGGGAGCTGTTTTTT
cdr3_aa: CASSEVRGHTGELFF
j_call: TRBJ2-2
v_call: TRBV2
d_call: NA
clone_size: few

cdr3_nt: TGTGCCAGCAGCTTAAGTCCGGCTAGGCCCGAGCAGTACTTC
cdr3_aa: CASSLSPARPEQYF
j_call: TRBJ2-7
v_call: TRBV7-7
d_call: NA
clone_size: NA

cdr3_nt: TGTGCCAGCAGTTTTTCGGGGGTCCCCTCACCCCCTGGTGGTCGGTTCTTC
cdr3_aa: CASSFSGVPSPPGGRFF
j_call: TRBJ2-1
v_call: TRBV12-3/TRBV12-4
d_call: NA
clone_size: NA

cdr3_nt: TGTGCCAGCAGCCTACAGGGGCTCATTTACGAGCAGTACTTC
cdr3_aa: CASSLQGLIYEQYF
j_call: TRBJ2-7
v_call: TRBV14
d_call: TRBD1
clone_size: NA

cdr3_nt: TGTGCCAGCAGTTTATCGACAGGTGTACCCTACGAGCAGTACTTC
cdr3_aa: CASSLSTGVPYEQYF
j_call: TRBJ2-7
v_call: TRBV12-3/TRBV12-4
d_call: NA
clone_size: few

cdr3_nt: TGCAGTGCCCCCTCGCCCGGGACAGCCGGAGGAAACACCATATATTTT
cdr3_aa: CSAPSPGTAGGNTIYF
j_call: TRBJ1-3
v_call: TRBV20-1
d_call: TRBD1
clone_size: few

cdr3_nt: TGTGCCAGCAGCGTAGGAGGCAGATACACTGAAGCTTTCTTT
cdr3_aa: CASSVGGRYTEAFF
j_call: TRBJ1-1
v_call: TRBV9
d_call: NA
clone_size: NA

cdr3_nt: TGTGCCAGCAGTTACACCCTCGGGGAGGGGATCTACAATGAGCAGTTCTTC
cdr3_aa: CASSYTLGEGIYNEQFF
j_call: TRBJ2-1
v_call: TRBV6-5
d_call: TRBD2
clone_size: many

cdr3_nt: TGCGCCAGCAGCTTGTGGGGGGGCCGGTTGTATGAGCAGTTCTTC
cdr3_aa: CASSLWGGRLYEQFF
j_call: TRBJ2-1
v_call: TRBV5-1
d_call: NA
clone_size: NA

cdr3_nt: TGTGCCAGCAGTGAAGCATCCGGGTCCGGGGCCAACGTCCTGACTTTC
cdr3_aa: CASSEASGSGANVLTF
j_call: TRBJ2-6
v_call: TRBV2
d_call: NA
clone_size: few

cdr3_nt: TGCGCCAGCAGCAAGAGGACTAGGATTAAGTACAATGAGCAGTTCTTC
cdr3_aa: CASSKRTRIKYNEQFF
j_call: TRBJ2-1
v_call: TRBV5-1
d_call: TRBD2
clone_size: few

cdr3_nt: TGCGCCAGCAGCTTGTTTCGGGGTGGCCAAGAGACCCAGTACTTC
cdr3_aa: CASSLFRGGQETQYF
j_call: TRBJ2-5
v_call: TRBV5-1
d_call: NA
clone_size: few

cdr3_nt: TGTGCCAGCAGCGGGGACAGGTGGACCTACGAGCAGTACTTC
cdr3_aa: CASSGDRWTYEQYF
j_call: TRBJ2-7
v_call: TRBV5-6
d_call: TRBD1
clone_size: NA

cdr3_nt: TGTGCCAGCAGCGCCTTCTTTGGACTTCCTCCCGGGGAGCTGTTTTTT
cdr3_aa: CASSAFFGLPPGELFF
j_call: TRBJ2-2
v_call: TRBV9
d_call: NA
clone_size: NA

cdr3_nt: TGTGCCAGCAGCTTGGAGAGAGGGTATTATCCCCAGCATTTT
cdr3_aa: CASSLERGYYPQHF
j_call: TRBJ1-5
v_call: TRBV5-5
d_call: NA
clone_size: few

cdr3_nt: TGTGCCAGCGGTGGGGGGGCTTTCACTGAAGCTTTCTTT
cdr3_aa: CASGGGAFTEAFF
j_call: TRBJ1-1
v_call: TRBV9
d_call: NA
clone_size: NA

cdr3_nt: TGTGCCAGCAGCTTAGTGGGGACAGCAGCCTCTAATGAAAAACTGTTTTTT
cdr3_aa: CASSLVGTAASNEKLFF
j_call: TRBJ1-4
v_call: TRBV11-2
d_call: TRBD1
clone_size: few

cdr3_nt: TGTGCCAGCAGGTTTTTTTTCGTTCGGCGGATGATGGAGACTGAAGCTTTCTTT
cdr3_aa: CASRFFFVRRMMETEAFF
j_call: TRBJ1-1
v_call: TRBV6-2/TRBV6-3
d_call: NA
clone_size: NA

cdr3_nt: TGTGCCACCTGGCCCGGGGATGAGCAGTTCTTC
cdr3_aa: CATWPGDEQFF
j_call: TRBJ2-1
v_call: TRBV3-1
d_call: NA
clone_size: few

cdr3_nt: TGTGCCAGCCTACAGACAATCTACGAGCAGTACTTC
cdr3_aa: CASLQTIYEQYF
j_call: TRBJ2-7
v_call: TRBV2
d_call: NA
clone_size: NA

cdr3_nt: TGTGCCAGCAGTCCGGCAGGAGGCGTGCGCACTGAAGCTTTCTTT
cdr3_aa: CASSPAGGVRTEAFF
j_call: TRBJ1-1
v_call: TRBV12-3/TRBV12-4
d_call: NA
clone_size: many

cdr3_nt: TGTGCCAGCAGCTTCGGGGGGCCCATCTCCGAGCAGTACTTC
cdr3_aa: CASSFGGPISEQYF
j_call: TRBJ2-7
v_call: TRBV7-9
d_call: NA
clone_size: NA

cdr3_nt: TGCGCCAGCAGCGAAGGGACTAGCGGGGCCAATGAGCAGTTCTTC
cdr3_aa: CASSEGTSGANEQFF
j_call: TRBJ2-1
v_call: TRBV5-1
d_call: TRBD2
clone_size: few

cdr3_nt: TGTGCCAGCACCCTGCTATTGGACCGAAAGAGCACAGATACGCAGTATTTT
cdr3_aa: CASTLLLDRKSTDTQYF
j_call: TRBJ2-3
v_call: TRBV6-1
d_call: NA
clone_size: few

cdr3_nt: TGTGCCAGCAGCTTGCCGGGGCAGACCTACGAGCAGTACTTC
cdr3_aa: CASSLPGQTYEQYF
j_call: TRBJ2-7
v_call: TRBV7-8
d_call: NA
clone_size: many

cdr3_nt: TGTGCCAGCAGTGGACAGGGTCGAGGCACCGGGGAGCTGTTTTTT
cdr3_aa: CASSGQGRGTGELFF
j_call: TRBJ2-2
v_call: TRBV12-3/TRBV12-4
d_call: TRBD1
clone_size: many

cdr3_nt: TGCAGTGCCCAGACTAGCGGGGGGTTCCAAGAGACCCAGTACTTC
cdr3_aa: CSAQTSGGFQETQYF
j_call: TRBJ2-5
v_call: TRBV20-1
d_call: TRBD2
clone_size: few

cdr3_nt: TGCGCCAGCAGCTTGGCGAACGGAGACACCGGGGAGCTGTTTTTT
cdr3_aa: CASSLANGDTGELFF
j_call: TRBJ2-2
v_call: TRBV5-1
d_call: NA
clone_size: many

cdr3_nt: TGTGCCATGCGGGGGAGCTCCTACAATGAGCAGTTCTTC
cdr3_aa: CAMRGSSYNEQFF
j_call: TRBJ2-1
v_call: TRBV7-2
d_call: TRBD2
clone_size: NA

cdr3_nt: TGCGCCAGCAGCAATGGGCCCTCTACAGGGGCCAGCTCCTACGAGCAGTACTTC
cdr3_aa: CASSNGPSTGASSYEQYF
j_call: TRBJ2-7
v_call: TRBV5-1
d_call: TRBD1
clone_size: NA

cdr3_nt: TGTGCCAGCAGTTATTCTAGGGAATCCAACGAGCAGTACTTC
cdr3_aa: CASSYSRESNEQYF
j_call: TRBJ2-7
v_call: TRBV6-5
d_call: NA
clone_size: few

cdr3_nt: TGTGCCAGCAGGGCCGGGACGGCTAGCGAGCAGTACTTC
cdr3_aa: CASRAGTASEQYF
j_call: TRBJ2-7
v_call: TRBV5-5
d_call: NA
clone_size: NA

cdr3_nt: TGTGCCAGCACCCGAGGGACTAGCGGGGGGGGAGCAGATACGCAGTATTTT
cdr3_aa: CASTRGTSGGGADTQYF
j_call: TRBJ2-3
v_call: TRBV12-3/TRBV12-4
d_call: TRBD2
clone_size: few

cdr3_nt: TGTGCCATCAGCCTGGGTGGCTCCTACGAGCAGTACTTC
cdr3_aa: CAISLGGSYEQYF
j_call: TRBJ2-7
v_call: TRBV10-3
d_call: NA
clone_size: NA

cdr3_nt: TGTGCCAGCAGTTTATATCGTGGACAGGGCGTCGGGGAGCTGTTTTTT
cdr3_aa: CASSLYRGQGVGELFF
j_call: TRBJ2-2
v_call: TRBV28
d_call: TRBD1
clone_size: NA

cdr3_nt: TGTGCCAGCTCACCGGGCACAGTAGCCAAAAACATTCAGTACTTC
cdr3_aa: CASSPGTVAKNIQYF
j_call: TRBJ2-4
v_call: TRBV18
d_call: NA
clone_size: many

cdr3_nt: TGCGCCAGCAGCTTGGCCGATAGGGGTTACTACGAGCAGTACTTC
cdr3_aa: CASSLADRGYYEQYF
j_call: TRBJ2-7
v_call: TRBV5-1
d_call: NA
clone_size: NA

cdr3_nt: TGCAGCGTTGAAAGGGACAGGGGCGCCTACACCTTC
cdr3_aa: CSVERDRGAYTF
j_call: TRBJ1-2
v_call: TRBV29-1
d_call: TRBD1
clone_size: few

cdr3_nt: TGTGCCAGCAGCTCCACTAGCATGAGAGGTGTGGAGACCCAGTACTTC
cdr3_aa: CASSSTSMRGVETQYF
j_call: TRBJ2-5
v_call: TRBV13
d_call: NA
clone_size: few

cdr3_nt: TGCAGCGTACGGGGGGGCCTGTTAAATGAGCAGTTCTTC
cdr3_aa: CSVRGGLLNEQFF
j_call: TRBJ2-1
v_call: TRBV29-1
d_call: TRBD2
clone_size: NA

cdr3_nt: TGTGCCAGCTGTAGGGTGGGAAATGAGCAGTTCTTC
cdr3_aa: CASCRVGNEQFF
j_call: TRBJ2-1
v_call: TRBV27
d_call: NA
clone_size: NA

cdr3_nt: TGTGCCAGCAGCTTACTAGCAGCGAGCGAGCAGTACTTC
cdr3_aa: CASSLLAASEQYF
j_call: TRBJ2-7
v_call: TRBV7-8
d_call: NA
clone_size: NA

cdr3_nt: TGTGCCAGCAGCCCAGCGACAGGGGGCAAGGTCGGGGAGCTGTTTTTT
cdr3_aa: CASSPATGGKVGELFF
j_call: TRBJ2-2
v_call: TRBV7-8
d_call: TRBD1
clone_size: few

cdr3_nt: TGTGCCAGCAGCGTACTTATGAACACTGAAGCTTTCTTT
cdr3_aa: CASSVLMNTEAFF
j_call: TRBJ1-1
v_call: TRBV9
d_call: NA
clone_size: many